This TCR beta chain originates from a study of graft-versus-host responses after intestinal transplantation. At the level of the study: All recipients got anti-thymocyte globulin induction, then tacrolimus and steroids for roughly three years.

Notes on this clone: Antigen unknown.

Sequencing was performed with immunoSEQ multiplex PCR; in TCRdb, only in-frame clones are kept and a portion is missing. The sample consists of about 120,000 clones, roughly nine tenths of them appearing once. Sequences were derived from unstimulated CD4+ T cells sorted from spleen or lymph node cells, sampled before intestinal transplant. The TCR originated in a human donor who received an intestinal transplant.

CDR3 sequence reads: CASSSGLGGDTQYF. For the CDR3, the DNA is TGCGCCAGCAGCTCGGGACTAGGGGGAGATACGCAGTATTTT. The chain uses TRBV5-1 and TRBJ2-3, with 8 bases identical to TRBD2. This CDR3 is 14 amino acids long. V lost 3 bases and J lost 5; bases outside the gene matches: 5. Germline V gene sequence: CDR1 SGHRS, CDR2 YFSETQ.